The 11 T cell receptor beta chains listed next were all sequenced from one sample in a study of T cell responses to AZD1222 COVID-19 vaccine. Produced via immunoSEQ multiplex PCR; TCRdb's table is partial and in-frame only. This sample carries fewer than 75,000 clones, 75% to 95% of them seen once, and the ten largest clones take roughly 6.3%. Sequenced here: peripheral blood, sampled 28 days after the second dose of the MenACWY control vaccine. Source of these receptors: an adult who received the MenACWY meningococcal vaccine as a control.

The chain carries TRBV5-4 and TRBJ2-2, with TRBD2 matching over 12 bases. The CDR3 has 16 amino acids. The germline gives CDR1 SGHNT, CDR2 YYREEE (reference sequence). The junction had 5 bases not matched to a gene; V was cut back by 4 bases and J by 4 bases. CDR3 DNA: TGTGCCAGCAGCCAAGGACTAGCGGGAAGCACCGGGGAGCTGTTTTTT. This encodes CASSQGLAGSTGELFF.

This chain connects TRBV6-5 to TRBJ2-7; D is unresolved. This CDR3 is built from 12 residues. Trimming took 5 bases from V and 3 from J, leaving 8 bases between them. CDR1 is MNHEY and CDR2 is SVGAGI in the germline V gene. The CDR3 nucleotides are TGTGCCAGCAGTAGTGGGGTCTACGAGCAGTACTTC. This translates into CASSSGVYEQYF.

The chain recombines TRBV6-5 with TRBJ2-2; D unresolved. V was trimmed by 5 bases and J by 6 bases, leaving 7 bases between them. Germline lookup yields CDR1 MNHEY and CDR2 SVGAGI. The CDR3 covers 12 residues. CDR3 protein: CASSPWPGELFF. In DNA form, the CDR3 reads TGTGCCAGCAGTCCATGGCCCGGGGAGCTGTTTTTT.

Of note for this clone: The germline gene is not matched at one end of the junction; a read error may be the cause. The V call is TRBV3-1 (or the pseudogene TRBV3-2), the J call TRBJ1-1; a possible D gene is TRBD1 (6 bases). The CDR3 is made up of 12 amino acids. Looked up from germline, CDR1 is LGHDT and CDR2 is YNNKEL (reference sequence). The CDR3 spells CASSQDLRGAVF. For the CDR3, the DNA is TGTGCCAGCAGCCAAGATCTCAGGGGCGCTGTCTTT.

The chain is built from TRBV11-2 and TRBJ2-7, with D possibly being TRBD1 (6 bases). Trimming shortened V by 1 base and J by 4 bases, and 11 bases separated the two germline ends. This CDR3 is built from 14 residues. Per germline, CDR1 SGHAT and CDR2 FQNNGV. The CDR3 nucleotides are TGTGCCAGCAGCTTAGTTGGCAGGGGTTACGAGCAGTACTTC. Translating it yields CASSLVGRGYEQYF. Variable domain in full (rest from reference TRBV11-2 and TRBJ2-7): EAGVAQSPRYKIIEKRQSVAFWCNPISGHATLYWYQQILGQGPKLLIQFQNNGVVDDSQLPKDRFSAERLKGVDSTLKIQPAKLEDSAVYLCASSLVGRGYEQYFGPGTRLTVT.

The V gene is TRBV12-3 or TRBV12-4, the J gene TRBJ2-7; D is unresolved. The length of the CDR3 is 11 residues. Trimming left V 5 bases short and J 5 bases short, with 7 bases between. The CDR3 protein is CASSRLNEQYF. CDR3 in DNA: TGTGCCAGCAGTCGGTTGAACGAGCAGTACTTC.

The chain couples TRBV6-2 or TRBV6-3 to TRBJ2-6; D remains unclear. The CDR3 consists of 14 residues. Trimming removed 2 bases at V and 4 bases at J, with 6 bases between. The germline V gene encodes CDR1 MNHEY and CDR2 SVGEGT. CDR3 amino acids: CASSYPPGANVLTF. As DNA, the CDR3 is TGTGCCAGCAGTTACCCCCCCGGGGCCAACGTCCTGACTTTC.

This sequence joins TRBV6-5 and TRBJ1-1, with 8 bases matching TRBD1. CDR1 is MNHEY and CDR2 is SVGAGI in the germline V gene. The CDR3 contains 15 residues. J gave up 0 bases and V 8 bases, and 8 bases lay outside the gene matches. Here the CDR3 DNA reads TGTGCCAGCGGGGATCAGGGGGCTGTGAACACTGAAGCTTTCTTT. Translation gives CASGDQGAVNTEAFF.

This clone was seen a few times. The chain couples TRBV28 to TRBJ2-1, with D maybe TRBD2 (6 bases). Deletions cut 7 bases from V and 0 bases from J, with 19 bases between. The CDR3 has 17 amino acids. From germline, CDR1 is MDHEN and CDR2 SYDVKM. The CDR3 reads CASTSAGTPSSYNEQFF. The CDR3 nucleotides are TGTGCCAGCACCTCGGCGGGGACCCCGAGCTCCTACAATGAGCAGTTCTTC. The full variable domain, rest sourced from reference TRBV28 and TRBJ2-1, is DVKVTQSSRYLVKRTGEKVFLECVQDMDHENMFWYRQDPGLGLRLIYFSYDVKMKEKGDIPEGYSVSREKKERFSLILESASTNQTSMYLCASTSAGTPSSYNEQFFGPGTRLTVL.

The rearrangement joins TRBV7-8 to TRBJ2-3; 13 bases align to TRBD2. CDR3 length: 18 residues. V lost 3 bases, J lost 1 base, and 7 bases stayed unmatched. Germline CDR1 SGHVS, CDR2 FQNEAQ. CDR3 in amino acids: CASSFGLAGEKGTDTQYF. The CDR3 DNA is TGTGCCAGCAGCTTCGGACTAGCGGGAGAGAAGGGCACAGATACGCAGTATTTT.

This chain joins TRBV7-2 and TRBJ1-3, with D unresolved. Germline V gene lookup returns CDR1 SGHTA and CDR2 FQGNSA. There are 12 residues in the CDR3. The germline V and J ends were trimmed by 7 bases and 5 bases, with 9 bases remaining between them. Here the CDR3 DNA reads TGTGCCAGCACGACAAACAGAAACACCATATATTTT. Its protein is CASTTNRNTIYF.